Below, 31 T cell receptor beta chains from the same sample are listed, as sequenced in a study of OX40 agonist ivuxolimab in advanced cancers. Assay: immunoSEQ multiplex PCR; the TCRdb copy retains only in-frame clones and omits some. The sample holds some 60,000 clones, approximately 90% seen once. Source: CD4+ or CD8+ T cells sorted from blood, taken in a trial of the OX40 agonist ivuxolimab. The receptor set was obtained from an adult with an advanced solid tumor such as melanoma, head and neck, liver or kidney cancer.

The V call is TRBV6-6, the J call TRBJ2-3; D possibly uses TRBD1 or TRBD2 (7 bases each). V lost 5 bases and J 5 bases, leaving 14 bases between the germline ends. The germline V gene encodes CDR1 MNHNY and CDR2 SVGAGI (reference sequence). The CDR3 covers 14 residues. Here the CDR3 DNA reads TGTGCCAGCAGTGCCACAGGGGAGGGAGATACGCAGTATTTT. This translates into CASSATGEGDTQYF.

This chain links TRBV7-6 with TRBJ1-3; D not certain. The CDR3 runs to 17 residues. Per the germline V gene, CDR1 is SGHVS and CDR2 is FNYEAQ. Trimming cost V 1 base and J 0 bases, with 13 bases left between them. The CDR3 loop reads CASSLGEGFSSGNTIYF. The CDR3 nucleotides are TGTGCCAGCAGCTTAGGAGAGGGATTTAGCTCTGGAAACACCATATATTTT.

V and J are TRBV11-2 and TRBJ2-1; D remains ambiguous. Trimming cost V 5 bases and J 6 bases, with 17 bases left between them. This CDR3 spans 15 amino acids. Germline V gene sequence: CDR1 SGHAT, CDR2 FQNNGV. The CDR3 nucleotides are TGTGCCAGCAGCATTAGTCGGGTTCTGGCCAATGAGCAGTTCTTC. This gives the protein CASSISRVLANEQFF. The full variable domain, rest sourced from reference TRBV11-2 and TRBJ2-1, is EAGVAQSPRYKIIEKRQSVAFWCNPISGHATLYWYQQILGQGPKLLIQFQNNGVVDDSQLPKDRFSAERLKGVDSTLKIQPAKLEDSAVYLCASSISRVLANEQFFGPGTRLTVL.

The chain combines TRBV13 with TRBJ2-4; a weak D match, TRBD2 (6 bases). Germline-derived CDR1 and CDR2 are PRHDT and FYEKMQ (reference sequence). Trimming took 8 bases from V and 1 from J, leaving 9 bases between them. This CDR3 region has 13 residues. The CDR3 sequence is CASAGSAKNIQYF. CDR3 DNA sequence: TGTGCCAGCGCGGGATCGGCCAAAAACATTCAGTACTTC.

V is TRBV28 and J is TRBJ1-4, with D perhaps matching TRBD1 (6 bases). This CDR3 region has 16 residues. V lost 8 bases and J lost 3, with 19 bases in between. From germline, CDR1 is MDHEN and CDR2 SYDVKM. CDR3 protein: CASCCSGGAANEKLFF. For the CDR3, the DNA is TGTGCCAGCTGCTGCTCCGGGGGGGCAGCTAATGAAAAACTGTTTTTT.

This chain joins TRBV5-1 and TRBJ2-3, with 9 bases lining up with TRBD2. V was clipped by 4 bases and J by 0 bases; unmatched bases: 9. The CDR3 spans 17 residues. CDR1 and CDR2 (germline): SGHRS, YFSETQ. CDR3 sequence: CASSKGQREDSTDTQYF. The CDR3, as DNA: TGCGCCAGCAGCAAGGGTCAGCGGGAGGATAGCACAGATACGCAGTATTTT. The entire variable domain, with the rest obtained from reference TRBV5-1 and TRBJ2-3, is as follows: KAGVTQTPRYLIKTRGQQVTLSCSPISGHRSVSWYQQTPGQGLQFLFEYFSETQRNKGNFPGRFSGRQFSNSRSEMNVSTLELGDSALYLCASSKGQREDSTDTQYFGPGTRLTVL.

J is TRBJ1-1 and V is TRBV7-2; D is perhaps TRBD1 (5 bases). V lost 4 bases, J lost 1 base, and 10 bases lay in between. The germline gives CDR1 SGHTA, CDR2 FQGNSA. The CDR3 spans 14 residues. CDR3 coding DNA: TGTGCCAGCAGCTCTCCGGGACGGAACACTGAAGCTTTCTTT. This translates into CASSSPGRNTEAFF. Full variable domain (missing parts from reference TRBV7-2 and TRBJ1-1): GAGVSQSPSNKVTEKGKDVELRCDPISGHTALYWYRQSLGQGLEFLIYFQGNSAPDKSGLPSDRFSAERTGGSVSTLTIQRTQQEDSAVYLCASSSPGRNTEAFFGQGTRLTVV.

For the CDR3, the DNA is TGTGCCAGCAGTGAACTGGGAGCTAGCGGGGTGCAAGAGACCCAGTACTTC. This translates into CASSELGASGVQETQYF. V and J are TRBV2 and TRBJ2-5; 9 positions agree with TRBD2. The CDR3 extends over 17 amino acids. Looked up from germline, CDR1 is SNHLY and CDR2 is FYNNEI. Trimming removed 2 bases from V and 2 bases from J; junction bases left unmatched: 9.

V and J are TRBV6-5 and TRBJ2-5; 7 bases are a match to TRBD1. The junction had 3 bases not matched to a gene; V was cut back by 1 base and J by 1 base. The CDR3 runs 15 residues. Germline V lookup: CDR1 MNHEY, CDR2 SVGAGI. In DNA, the CDR3 is TGTGCCAGCAGTTACTTGGGACAGCTCCAAGAGACCCAGTACTTC. It specifies CASSYLGQLQETQYF.

The chain carries TRBV28 and TRBJ2-1, with D unresolved. The V end was cut by 1 base, the J end by 0 bases, with 4 bases between. Germline CDR1 reads MDHEN; CDR2 reads SYDVKM. The CDR3 is 14 amino acids. The CDR3 DNA reads as TGTGCCAGCAGTTTATTGAGCTCCTACAATGAGCAGTTCTTC. The encoded protein is CASSLLSSYNEQFF.

The J gene is TRBJ2-1, the V gene TRBV5-1, with D unclear. The germline V and J ends were trimmed by 0 bases and 1 base, with 11 bases remaining between them. Germline CDR1 and CDR2: SGHRS and YFSETQ. This CDR3 comprises 16 residues. The CDR3 is CASSLVVRTSYNEQFF. In DNA form, the CDR3 reads TGCGCCAGCAGCTTGGTCGTTAGGACGTCCTACAATGAGCAGTTCTTC.

This rearrangement joins TRBV2 to TRBJ2-5; 14 nucleotides align to TRBD2. Germline CDR1 SNHLY, CDR2 FYNNEI. Trimming removed 4 bases from V and 0 bases from J; junction bases left unmatched: 13. The CDR3 totals 20 residues. This CDR3 reads CASSAVSGTSGRVYQETQYF. The CDR3 nucleotides read TGTGCCAGCAGTGCTGTCTCCGGGACTAGCGGGAGAGTGTACCAAGAGACCCAGTACTTC.

This clone appeared a single time. CDR3 in DNA: TGCAGCGTTGAAGTCGGGGGCTCTGGTGAAGCTTTCTTT. It encodes CSVEVGGSGEAFF. The chain employs TRBV29-1 and TRBJ1-1; D is possibly TRBD1 (6 bases). The CDR3 consists of 13 residues. The V gene lost 1 base and the J gene lost 7 bases, with 13 bases spanning the gap. Germline V gene sequence: CDR1 SQVTM, CDR2 ANQGSEA.

J is TRBJ1-3 and V is TRBV4-3, with a possible D match to TRBD1 (5 bases). This CDR3 has 15 amino acids. V lost 0 bases and J 2 bases, leaving 8 bases between the germline ends. Per germline, CDR1 LGHNA and CDR2 YSLEER. DNA for the CDR3: TGCGCCAGCAGCCAAGATACAGGAACTGGAAACACCATATATTTT. Encoded protein: CASSQDTGTGNTIYF.

The genes are TRBV9 and TRBJ2-1; 10 nucleotides align to TRBD1. The length of the CDR3 is 17 residues. Trimming removed 2 bases from V and 2 bases from J; junction bases left unmatched: 7. CDR1 and CDR2 from the germline V gene are SGDLS and YYNGEE. CDR3 DNA: TGTGCCAGCAGCGTTTGGGCAGGACAGGGGGCCTACAATGAGCAGTTCTTC. It translates to CASSVWAGQGAYNEQFF.

The chain uses TRBV6-5 and TRBJ2-1, with D perhaps being TRBD1 or TRBD2 (5 bases each). V was pared by 8 bases and J by 12 bases, with 17 bases between. The CDR3 spans 12 residues. The germline CDR1 and CDR2 sequences are MNHEY and SVGAGI. The CDR3 nucleotides read TGTGCCAGCTCTCGGGACGTCGGGGTGCAGTTCTTC. Translating it yields CASSRDVGVQFF.

This clone occurred once. The V gene is TRBV15, the J gene TRBJ1-1, with 9 bases matching TRBD1. V shed 8 bases and J 1 base; nucleotides not matched to a gene: 2. The CDR3 sequence is 13 residues long. Germline-derived CDR1 and CDR2 are LNHNV and YYDKDF (reference sequence). CDR3 sequence reads: CATGDRANTEAFF. In DNA, the CDR3 is TGTGCCACCGGGGACAGGGCGAACACTGAAGCTTTCTTT. Combining the CDR3 with reference TRBV15 and TRBJ1-1 gives the whole variable domain DAMVIQNPRYQVTQFGKPVTLSCSQTLNHNVMYWYQQKSSQAPKLLFHYYDKDFNNEADTPDNFQSRRPNTSFCFLDIRSPGLGDTAMYLCATGDRANTEAFFGQGTRLTVV.

This rearrangement joins TRBV5-4 to TRBJ2-5; 7 bases agree with TRBD2. Germline CDR1 and CDR2: SGHNT and YYREEE (reference sequence). Germline trimming cut 4 bases from V and 4 bases from J; bases unmatched to any gene: 13. This CDR3 has 16 amino acids. CDR3 residues: CASSPRTSYIGETQYF. The CDR3 region has the DNA TGTGCCAGCAGCCCCCGGACTAGTTATATCGGAGAGACCCAGTACTTC.

The rearrangement uses TRBV19 and TRBJ2-3; D may correspond to TRBD1 or TRBD2 (5 bases each). The CDR3 is made up of 12 amino acids. The germline V and J ends were trimmed by 5 bases and 4 bases, with 7 bases remaining between them. The germline V gene encodes CDR1 LNHDA and CDR2 SQIVND (reference sequence). CDR3 coding DNA: TGTGCCAGTAGTCTGGGACCAGATACGCAGTATTTT. This codes for CASSLGPDTQYF. The whole variable domain, filled in from reference TRBV19 and TRBJ2-3, reads DGGITQSPKYLFRKEGQNVTLSCEQNLNHDAMYWYRQDPGQGLRLIYYSQIVNDFQKGDIAEGYSVSREKKESFPLTVTSAQKNPTAFYLCASSLGPDTQYFGPGTRLTVL.

The chain has TRBV4-3 and TRBJ2-7; D might be TRBD1 (6 bases). Per germline, CDR1 LGHNA and CDR2 YSLEER. The CDR3 covers 18 residues. The V end lost 0 bases, the J end lost 2 bases, and 20 bases lay between the germline ends. The CDR3 DNA sequence: TGCGCCAGCAGCCAAGATACTCCCCTCCGGGACATTACCTACGAGCAGTACTTC. The encoded protein is CASSQDTPLRDITYEQYF.

The V and J genes are TRBV2 and TRBJ1-1; TRBD1 aligns across 9 bases. Germline V CDR1 and CDR2: SNHLY, FYNNEI. The ends lost 6 bases at V and 0 bases at J; junction bases unmatched: 8. The CDR3 is made up of 16 amino acids. The CDR3 DNA sequence: TGTGCCAGCAGCGGCCCGGACAGGGGATTGAACACTGAAGCTTTCTTT. This sequence encodes CASSGPDRGLNTEAFF.

The chain employs TRBV28 and TRBJ1-3, with a tentative D call TRBD1 (5 bases). Deletions cut 2 bases from V and 4 bases from J, with 9 bases between. Germline V lookup: CDR1 MDHEN, CDR2 SYDVKM. The CDR3 has 14 residues. The CDR3, as DNA: TGTGCCAGCAGTTTACCTGGGACCGGAAACACCATATATTTT. Its translation: CASSLPGTGNTIYF.

This chain links TRBV9 with TRBJ2-5; possibly TRBD2 for D (5 bases). This CDR3 spans 14 amino acids. The V and J ends lost 3 bases and 0 bases respectively, with 9 bases between them. Germline-derived CDR1 and CDR2 are SGDLS and YYNGEE. The CDR3 spells CASSAYGNQETQYF. As DNA, the CDR3 is TGTGCCAGCAGCGCTTACGGGAACCAAGAGACCCAGTACTTC.

This chain connects TRBV15 to TRBJ2-1; D is uncertain. This CDR3 is 14 amino acids long. Germline CDR1 and CDR2: LNHNV and YYDKDF (reference sequence). The V and J ends lost 3 bases and 0 bases respectively, with 6 bases between them. CDR3 DNA: TGTGCCACCAGCAGTCTGAGCTCCTACAATGAGCAGTTCTTC. Encoded protein: CATSSLSSYNEQFF.

This clone occurred once. The chain links TRBV30 to TRBJ2-1; either TRBD1 or TRBD2 may supply D (5 bases each). From germline, CDR1 is GTSNPN and CDR2 SVGIG (reference sequence). V was cut by 0 bases and J by 2 bases, with 8 bases left in between. CDR3 length: 14 amino acids. CDR3 amino acids: CAWSVPGPYNEQFF. CDR3 nucleotide sequence: TGTGCCTGGAGTGTACCGGGACCCTACAATGAGCAGTTCTTC.

The rearrangement uses TRBV7-8 and TRBJ2-7; 8 bases are shared with TRBD2. The CDR3 is 13 amino acids. V gave up 8 bases and J gave up 5 bases; unmatched junction bases: 8. The germline gives CDR1 SGHVS, CDR2 FQNEAQ. CDR3 bases: TGTGCCAGCCTCGGGAGGGATGCCCACGAGCAGTACTTC. Its translation is CASLGRDAHEQYF.

The chain couples TRBV7-9 to TRBJ2-7, with D possibly matching TRBD1 (6 bases). V lost 0 bases and J lost 1, with 13 bases in between. The CDR3 totals 16 residues. Germline V gene sequence: CDR1 SEHNR, CDR2 FQNEAQ (reference sequence). CDR3 sequence (DNA): TGTGCCAGCAGCTTAGCGCTTCGACAGGTATCCTACGAGCAGTACTTC. It codes for CASSLALRQVSYEQYF.

This clone showed up just once. V usage is TRBV25-1 and J usage is TRBJ2-3, with TRBD2 matching 8 bases. Germline CDR1 reads MGHDK; CDR2 reads SYGVNS. This CDR3 has 14 residues. V shed 3 bases, J shed 7 bases, and the junction held 6 bases outside the gene matches. The CDR3 bases are TGTGCCAGCAGTGACCCGGGAGGGCCGTATACGCAGTATTTT. As protein: CASSDPGGPYTQYF.

The chain couples TRBV28 to TRBJ2-7; the D gene is possibly TRBD1 (6 bases). Trimming pared 6 bases from V and 0 bases from J, leaving 12 bases between. This CDR3 spans 14 amino acids. The germline V gene has CDR1 MDHEN and CDR2 SYDVKM. The CDR3 bases are TGTGCCAGCAGCTACAGGGCCCTCTCCTACGAGCAGTACTTC. Translated: CASSYRALSYEQYF.

This chain uses TRBV28 with TRBJ1-3; the match to TRBD1 covers 9 bases. This CDR3 comprises 19 residues. The trim removed 3 bases at V and 0 bases at J, leaving 12 bases unmatched. Germline CDR1 MDHEN, CDR2 SYDVKM. For the CDR3, the DNA is TGTGCCAGCAGTTTGAGCCGGGACAGGGAGACCGTCTCTGGAAACACCATATATTTT. Translating gives CASSLSRDRETVSGNTIYF. The full variable domain, its missing parts supplied by reference TRBV28 and TRBJ1-3, is DVKVTQSSRYLVKRTGEKVFLECVQDMDHENMFWYRQDPGLGLRLIYFSYDVKMKEKGDIPEGYSVSREKKERFSLILESASTNQTSMYLCASSLSRDRETVSGNTIYFGEGSWLTVV.

The V and J genes are TRBV9 and TRBJ2-1; D possibly uses TRBD1 or TRBD2 (5 bases each). Trimming removed 0 bases at V and 3 bases at J, with 10 bases between. This CDR3 comprises 15 residues. In germline, CDR1 is SGDLS, CDR2 YYNGEE. The DNA for the CDR3 is TGTGCCAGCAGCGTAGAGAGGGACCTCTACAATGAGCAGTTCTTC. It codes for CASSVERDLYNEQFF. The full variable domain, in which reference TRBV9 and TRBJ2-1 provide the parts outside the CDR3, is DSGVTQTPKHLITATGQRVTLRCSPRSGDLSVYWYQQSLDQGLQFLIQYYNGEERAKGNILERFSAQQFPDLHSELNLSSLELGDSALYFCASSVERDLYNEQFFGPGTRLTVL.